Following are 28 T cell receptor beta chains from one sample sequenced in a study of T cell responses to AZD1222 COVID-19 vaccine (dated by TCRdb to the early 2020s). The library was built by means of the immunoSEQ multiplex PCR assay. Entries here come from immuneACCESS through TCRdb and include only in-frame sequences with V and J called. Some clones fail to appear in such tables; in the studies checked, an unresolved V gene covers under half of the shortfall, and the cause of the remainder is unknown. Here the sample has tens of thousands of clones; around 85% occur a single time. The top ten hold around 10% of the sample. This specimen's time point label, interpreted: about 28 days (+/-7) after the second vaccine dose. The starting material was peripheral blood, obtained 28 days after the second AZD1222 dose. The receptors here all came from an adult who received the AZD1222 COVID-19 vaccine.

This chain joins TRBV7-9 and TRBJ1-2; D possibly corresponds to TRBD1 (5 bases). Germline V gene lookup returns CDR1 SEHNR and CDR2 FQNEAQ (reference sequence). The CDR3 has 14 residues. V was pared by 3 bases and J by 1 base, with 9 bases between. The DNA of the CDR3 is TGTGCCAGCAGCTTGGGACGGGATAACTATGGCTACACCTTC. Its protein product is CASSLGRDNYGYTF.

The chain is built from TRBV12-3 or TRBV12-4 and TRBJ2-1, with D tentatively TRBD1 (6 bases). The CDR3 totals 13 residues. With 3 bases removed from V and 8 bases from J, the gap between germline ends came to 11 bases. Here the CDR3 reads CASSFQGFHEQFF. The DNA for the CDR3 is TGTGCCAGCAGTTTTCAGGGGTTTCATGAGCAGTTCTTC.

The V gene is TRBV4-1, the J gene TRBJ1-6; TRBD1 matches at 7 bases. The J segment lost 7 bases and the V segment lost 2 bases, leaving 11 bases of the junction unmatched. Germline V CDR1 and CDR2: MGHRA, YSYEKL. This CDR3 comprises 17 residues. The CDR3 reads CASSQRRTGSTNSPLHF. The CDR3 nucleotides are TGCGCCAGCAGCCAACGGCGGACAGGCTCAACGAATTCACCCCTCCACTTT.

The V and J genes are TRBV5-6 and TRBJ1-6; possibly TRBD1 for D (5 bases). V was pared by 4 bases and J by 7 bases, with 12 bases between. CDR3 size: 14 residues. From germline, CDR1 is SGHDT and CDR2 YYEEEE. CDR3 sequence (DNA): TGTGCCAGCAGCCAGGTATGGGGGAATTCACCCCTCCACTTT. This gives the protein CASSQVWGNSPLHF. Drawing the rest from reference TRBV5-6 and TRBJ1-6, the complete variable domain is DAGVTQSPTHLIKTRGQQVTLRCSPKSGHDTVSWYQQALGQGPQFIFQYYEEEERQRGNFPDRFSGHQFPNYSSELNVNALLLGDSALYLCASSQVWGNSPLHFGNGTRLTVT.

This clone was seen only a few times. This chain links TRBV7-8 with TRBJ1-2; D unclear. V lost 5 bases, J lost 8 bases, and 12 bases lay in between. This CDR3 spans 12 amino acids. Germline-derived CDR1 and CDR2 are SGHVS and FQNEAQ. The chain's CDR3 is CASSGGLRGYTF. Written as DNA, the CDR3 is TGTGCCAGCAGCGGCGGACTACGGGGCTACACCTTC.

The chain links TRBV10-2 to TRBJ2-1, with 11 nucleotides matching TRBD2. V was pared by 3 bases and J by 7 bases, with 5 bases of the junction left unmatched. Germline V CDR1 and CDR2: WSHSY, SAAADI. CDR3 length: 15 amino acids. CDR3 DNA: TGCGCCAGCAGTGACGTAGCGGGGGGGCGGAATGAGCAGTTCTTC. Translating it yields CASSDVAGGRNEQFF.

The chain uses TRBV6-4 and TRBJ1-6, with D unresolved. This CDR3 has 14 residues. In germline, CDR1 is MRHNA, CDR2 SNTAGT. V lost 7 bases and J 8 bases, leaving 15 bases between the germline ends. This CDR3 reads CASIGRAGDSPLHF. DNA for the CDR3: TGTGCCAGCATCGGTCGGGCGGGCGATTCACCCCTCCACTTT.

The chain couples TRBV11-2 to TRBJ2-3, with D possibly being TRBD2 (5 bases). Germline values: CDR1 SGHAT, CDR2 FQNNGV. CDR3 length: 17 amino acids. The ends were cut back, 0 bases at V and 1 base at J, with 14 bases in the middle. This CDR3 is CASSLDSSGSGTDTQYF. Here the CDR3 DNA reads TGTGCCAGCAGCTTAGACTCTTCGGGGTCTGGCACAGATACGCAGTATTTT.

Details on this clone: The same CDR3 also results from other DNA sequences found in this sample. The CDR3 DNA follows: TGCGCCAGCAGCTTGGCAGGGACCACCGGGGAGCTGTTTTTT. Its protein is CASSLAGTTGELFF. The chain uses TRBV5-1 and TRBJ2-2; either TRBD1 or TRBD2 may fit D (5 bases each). Germline values: CDR1 SGHRS, CDR2 YFSETQ. V was trimmed by 0 bases and J by 4 bases, leaving 7 bases between them. The CDR3 sequence is 14 residues long. Together with reference TRBV5-1 and TRBJ2-2, the CDR3 gives the full variable domain: KAGVTQTPRYLIKTRGQQVTLSCSPISGHRSVSWYQQTPGQGLQFLFEYFSETQRNKGNFPGRFSGRQFSNSRSEMNVSTLELGDSALYLCASSLAGTTGELFFGEGSRLTVL.

The chain couples TRBV6-1 to TRBJ1-3; a possible D gene is TRBD1 (5 bases). The V end lost 3 bases, the J end lost 5 bases, and 17 bases lay between the germline ends. The CDR3 spans 16 residues. The germline V gene has CDR1 MNHNS and CDR2 SASEGT. The CDR3 DNA reads as TGTGCCAGCAGTGATCTCGGGGACCTACGGAGAAACACCATATATTTT. Protein product: CASSDLGDLRRNTIYF.

The genes are TRBV20-1 and TRBJ1-2; D is perhaps TRBD1 (6 bases). V was pared by 2 bases and J by 8 bases, with 9 bases between. In germline, CDR1 is DFQATT, CDR2 SNEGSKA (reference sequence). The CDR3 is 11 residues long. CDR3 coding DNA: TGCAGTGCTAGACAGGGGTGGGGCTACACCTTC. Translated: CSARQGWGYTF.

Points on this clone: This may be a read error, as it is one base from a much larger clone. The V call is TRBV11-2, the J call TRBJ1-1, with a tentative D call TRBD1 (6 bases). The CDR3 runs to 13 residues. V lost 5 bases and J 1 base, leaving 8 bases between the germline ends. Per germline, CDR1 SGHAT and CDR2 FQNNGV. DNA for the CDR3: TGTGCCAGCAGCCCACAGGGGAACACTGAAGCTTTCTTT. Its translation is CASSPQGNTEAFF.

V gene TRBV19 combines with J gene TRBJ1-3; D perhaps matches TRBD1 (5 bases). V was clipped by 8 bases and J by 3 bases, with 11 bases between them. This CDR3 has 13 amino acids. Germline CDR1 is LNHDA and CDR2 is SQIVND (reference sequence). DNA of the CDR3: TGTGCCAGTGGTGCAGGGCATGGAAACACCATATATTTT. Its protein product is CASGAGHGNTIYF.

The chain has TRBV28 and TRBJ2-1; 10 bases align to TRBD2. The CDR3 loop spans 16 amino acids. The trim removed 7 bases at V and 0 bases at J, leaving 6 bases unmatched. Per the germline V gene, CDR1 is MDHEN and CDR2 is SYDVKM. The CDR3 sequence is CASTSSGRSSYNEQFF. Written as DNA, the CDR3 is TGTGCCAGCACCTCTAGCGGGAGAAGCTCCTACAATGAGCAGTTCTTC.

The rearrangement uses TRBV10-1 and TRBJ1-1; D gene uncertain. Germline assignment: CDR1 WNHNN and CDR2 SYGVQD (reference sequence). Trimming cost V 6 bases and J 5 bases, with 16 bases left between them. The CDR3 extends over 14 amino acids. In DNA, the CDR3 is TGCGCCAGCAGCGAAGGTGCTTTAGGGACTGAAGCTTTCTTT. Encoded protein: CASSEGALGTEAFF.

This rearrangement joins TRBV7-9 to TRBJ1-1; 9 nucleotides match TRBD1. Germline assignment: CDR1 SEHNR and CDR2 FQNEAQ (reference sequence). This CDR3 spans 16 amino acids. V shed 6 bases and J 4 bases; nucleotides not matched to a gene: 12. This chain's CDR3 is CASRQLDGTGTTEAFF. The DNA for the CDR3 is TGTGCCAGCAGGCAACTGGACGGGACAGGGACCACTGAAGCTTTCTTT.

This chain joins TRBV10-3 and TRBJ2-1, with 11 positions matching TRBD1. Germline CDR1 reads ENHRY; CDR2 reads SYGVKD. The CDR3 spans 23 residues. V lost 5 bases, J lost 8 bases, and 32 bases stayed unmatched. CDR3 amino acids: CAISKTGTGGLGSGSAGRDEQFF. The CDR3 bases are TGTGCCATCAGTAAGACCGGGACAGGGGGACTGGGTAGCGGGAGCGCCGGAAGAGATGAGCAGTTCTTC.

V gene TRBV25-1 combines with J gene TRBJ1-2; no clear D. The CDR3 runs 14 residues. Between the trimmed V and J ends, which lost 6 bases and 6 bases, there was a span of 17 bases. Per the germline V gene, CDR1 is MGHDK and CDR2 is SYGVNS. CDR3 DNA sequence: TGTGCCAGCAGCCTGGGAGGCAGGAGGGATGGCTACACCTTC. This codes for CASSLGGRRDGYTF.

This chain connects TRBV7-6 to TRBJ2-5; 7 nucleotides align to TRBD1. Germline V lookup: CDR1 SGHVS, CDR2 FNYEAQ. J was trimmed by 0 bases and V by 2 bases; bases with no gene match: 21. The length of the CDR3 is 21 residues. The CDR3 DNA reads TGTGCCAGCAGCTTACCCCGTAATCCTCCTGGGGACAGCCGTTACCAAGAGACCCAGTACTTC. Protein product: CASSLPRNPPGDSRYQETQYF. Combining the CDR3 with reference TRBV7-6 and TRBJ2-5 gives the whole variable domain GAGVSQSPRYKVTKRGQDVALRCDPISGHVSLYWYRQALGQGPEFLTYFNYEAQQDKSGLPNDRFSAERPEGSISTLTIQRTEQRDSAMYRCASSLPRNPPGDSRYQETQYFGPGTRLLVL.

The V call is TRBV21-1, the J call TRBJ1-2; the table's D gene call, TRBD1, was not cross checked with the DNA. TRBV21-1 is deemed a pseudogene. The CDR3 covers 13 residues. CDR3 residues: CARCRDIIYGYTF. The CDR3 DNA reads TGTGCCAGGTGCCGGGACATCATTTATGGCTACACCTTC.

The chain combines TRBV12-3 or TRBV12-4 with TRBJ1-5; tentative D call: TRBD1 (6 bases). The CDR3 runs 13 residues. The ends were cut back, 5 bases at V and 8 bases at J, with 13 bases in the middle. Here the CDR3 DNA reads TGTGCCAGCAGTCGAGGGGGGATGGAGCCCCAGCATTTT. As protein: CASSRGGMEPQHF.

The J gene is TRBJ1-4, the V gene TRBV19, with a possible D match to TRBD1 (6 bases). Deletions cut 3 bases from V and 4 bases from J, with 18 bases between. Germline CDR1 and CDR2: LNHDA and SQIVND (reference sequence). The CDR3 sequence is 17 residues long. CDR3 sequence reads: CASSILIGGQSNEKLFF. CDR3 DNA sequence: TGTGCCAGTAGTATCCTAATCGGGGGACAAAGTAATGAAAAACTGTTTTTT.

This clone was recorded once. The CDR3 coding sequence is TGTGCCACCAGCCTAGGTACAGGTTATGGCTACACCTTC. Protein sequence: CATSLGTGYGYTF. This chain joins TRBV19 and TRBJ1-2, with D tentatively TRBD1 (5 bases). Germline V CDR1 and CDR2: LNHDA, SQIVND (reference sequence). The CDR3 contains 13 residues. Trimming left V 10 bases short and J 5 bases short, with 17 bases between.

V and J are TRBV15 and TRBJ2-1; TRBD2 matches 7 bases. The germline V gene has CDR1 LNHNV and CDR2 YYDKDF (reference sequence). The trim removed 8 bases at V and 6 bases at J, leaving 13 bases unmatched. This CDR3 region has 15 residues. CDR3 loop: CATGQGGLGANEQFF. The CDR3 nucleotides are TGTGCCACCGGCCAGGGAGGGTTAGGGGCCAATGAGCAGTTCTTC.

The chain links TRBV9 to TRBJ2-3; D call uncertain. The V gene lost 0 bases and the J gene lost 2 bases, with 4 bases spanning the gap. CDR3 length: 13 residues. Germline lookup yields CDR1 SGDLS and CDR2 YYNGEE. The DNA for the CDR3 is TGTGCCAGCAGCGTAGGCCCCACAGATACGCAGTATTTT. Its translation is CASSVGPTDTQYF.

This sequence joins TRBV7-2 and TRBJ2-1, with D perhaps matching TRBD2 (7 bases). Trimming stripped 5 bases from V and 2 bases from J, with 22 bases between. Germline CDR1 reads SGHTA; CDR2 reads FQGNSA. The CDR3 is made up of 18 amino acids. The CDR3 protein is CASSPARGAAPPYNEQFF. CDR3 nucleotides: TGTGCCAGCAGCCCTGCCCGGGGGGCGGCCCCCCCCTACAATGAGCAGTTCTTC.

The genes are TRBV28 and TRBJ1-2; 7 nucleotides line up with TRBD1. The CDR3 is 14 amino acids. Losses at the gene ends were 4 bases for V and 0 bases for J; bases not matched to a gene: 2. The germline CDR1 and CDR2 sequences are MDHEN and SYDVKM. CDR3 bases: TGTGCCAGCAGTTCCGGACAGGCTAACTATGGCTACACCTTC. Its protein product is CASSSGQANYGYTF.

The V and J genes are TRBV2 and TRBJ2-7; 10 nucleotides match TRBD1. The CDR3 length is 17 residues. Trimming took 5 bases from V and 0 from J; bases not matched to a gene: 10. Germline V lookup: CDR1 SNHLY, CDR2 FYNNEI. Here the CDR3 DNA reads TGTGCCAGCAGTACCCTCATAGACAGGGGGCCCTCCTACGAGCAGTACTTC. Its protein product is CASSTLIDRGPSYEQYF.